Given below is one TCR beta chain in context. This record belongs to a study of shared clonotypes between healthy human individuals. Methods used by the authors: Filtering differed because ImmunoSEQ produced junction-only sequences that carried no quality scores. Assay used: immunoSEQ multiplex PCR; TCRdb lists only in-frame clones, some missing. V and J calls and clone size come straight from that table; D and trimming were deduced from the DNA. The table records roughly 2.4 million clones, roughly 95% of them present only once. Adults of Caucasian background living in Nashville, Tennessee made up all donors. The clonotype was recovered from a man between 18 and 35 years old in good health. Sequenced: naive CD4+ T cells sorted from blood. The sample's subset: CD45RA+ positively selected.

CDR3 coding DNA: TGCGCCAGCAGTGAAGCTAGCGGAACCTACGAGCAGTACTTC. It encodes CASSEASGTYEQYF. The chain has TRBV10-1 and TRBJ2-7; 7 bases match TRBD2. Germline loops: CDR1 WNHNN, CDR2 SYGVQD (reference sequence). The V and J ends lost 3 bases and 2 bases, in that order; junction bases with no gene match: 4. The CDR3 has 14 residues.